This TCR beta chain was documented in a study of T cells in Graves' hyperthyroidism and ophthalmopathy. Regarding the study as a whole: Most expanded thyroid clonotypes above 0.001 recurred in blood. Model-based prediction identified ophthalmopathy a median around 6.5 months prior to its onset.

This clonotype was counted only a few times. The antigen remains unidentified. Amplified regions were TCR beta CDR3 sequences from RNA transcripts. First-round RT-PCR of the TCR CDR3 relied on the HTBI primer set. TCRdb ran MiXCR on the multiplex PCR reads and lists one entry per CDR3 protein. The table records roughly 510,000 distinct CDR3 sequences, around 43% of them present only once. Those patients with uncontrolled infection, other autoimmune disease, pregnancy or lactation were excluded. Diagnosis relied on clinical symptoms, serum thyroxine and TRAb, thyroid ultrasound and orbital computed tomography. Germline CDR1 is SNHLY and CDR2 is FYNNEI. With 4 bases removed from V and 2 bases from J, the gap between germline ends came to 12 bases. The CDR3 runs to 14 residues.

Sequencing was performed on peripheral blood or thyroid tissue (not recorded which). V and J are TRBV2 and TRBJ2-7, with a possible D match to TRBD1 (6 bases). The origin of this receptor is an adult woman with Graves' disease, either hyperthyroidism or ophthalmopathy (not recorded which). This CDR3 reads CASSGRDTAYEQYF. The CDR3 coding sequence is TGTGCCAGCAGTGGCCGGGACACCGCCTACGAGCAGTACTTC.